Below are 2 T cell receptor beta chains sequenced from a single sample in a study of spatial heterogeneity in lung cancer. TCRdb analysed the 5' RACE reads with MiXCR anew, one entry per CDR3 protein. The sample has 45,000 to 55,000 distinct CDR3 sequences; around 5.2% are singletons. Specified time point: sample taken at primary tumor resection. The sequenced material consisted of unsorted whole RNA from tumor, nontumor lung or frozen PBMC. This specimen was PBMCs, taken at surgery. The receptors were sampled from a male donor with early-stage non-small cell lung cancer.

This clonotype showed up just a few times. This chain joins TRBV15 and TRBJ2-7, with 12 positions matching TRBD2. CDR3 length: 16 residues. The germline V gene has CDR1 LNHNV and CDR2 YYDKDF (reference sequence). V gave up 1 base and J gave up 5 bases; unmatched junction bases: 6. The CDR3 loop is CATSRGLAGDFHEQYF. The DNA for the CDR3 is TGTGCCACCAGCAGAGGACTAGCGGGAGATTTTCACGAGCAGTACTTC.

This clonotype has a count of ten or more. The chain is built from TRBV5-6 and TRBJ2-1; no definite D call. This CDR3 region has 11 residues. Germline CDR1 SGHDT, CDR2 YYEEEE. V gave up 4 bases and J gave up 10 bases, with 9 bases separating them. The CDR3 nucleotides read TGTGCCAGCAGCGTCATAGGGGAGCAGTTCTTC. This encodes CASSVIGEQFF.